This T cell receptor (beta chain) came from a study of T cell changes during pregnancy in multiple sclerosis. Only in-frame clones appear in the TCRdb table, and some are missing; sequencing was by immunoSEQ multiplex PCR. The repertoire consists of over 70,000 clones, with approximately 94% occurring once and the leading ten covering less than 2.5%. CDR3 size: 12 residues. V gave up 6 bases and J gave up 5 bases, with 13 bases separating them. CDR1 SQVTM and CDR2 ANQGSEA come from the germline V gene. This specimen consisted of peripheral blood, obtained in the third trimester of pregnancy. The gene calls are TRBV29-1 and TRBJ2-5, with a weak D call TRBD2 (6 bases). The TCR originated in a female donor with multiple sclerosis, enrolled in a pregnancy study. The CDR3 nucleotides read TGCAGCGTGGGGACGGGGAGGGAGACCCAGTACTTC. Protein: CSVGTGRETQYF.